Presented here are 10 T cell receptor beta chains from one specimen sequenced in a study of blood T cells in healthy people across ages. Together with a sample-barcoded 5' primer, a J-beta primer mix was included in a second PCR lasting about 7 to 11 cycles. A single record per CDR3 protein comes from TCRdb applying MiXCR to the 5' RACE reads. The sample has around 700,000 distinct CDR3 sequences, 25% seen once. The sample was also reused in another study, on T cells of mothers and their children.

Specimen: blood. These receptors all stem from a boy aged 10-17 years in good health.

This clonotype occurred a few times. The chain carries TRBV15 and TRBJ2-5; D is unresolved. Germline V gives CDR1 LNHNV, CDR2 YYDKDF (reference sequence). The CDR3 extends over 13 amino acids. V dropped 6 bases and J dropped 3 bases, with 11 bases sitting between them. The DNA of the CDR3 is TGTGCCACCAGGTCGGGCTGGAAAGAGACCCAGTACTTC. Encoded protein: CATRSGWKETQYF. Together with reference TRBV15 and TRBJ2-5, the CDR3 gives the full variable domain: DAMVIQNPRYQVTQFGKPVTLSCSQTLNHNVMYWYQQKSSQAPKLLFHYYDKDFNNEADTPDNFQSRRPNTSFCFLDIRSPGLGDTAMYLCATRSGWKETQYFGPGTRLLVL.

V gene TRBV7-9 combines with J gene TRBJ2-3, with D possibly matching TRBD2 (5 bases). Trimming cost V 7 bases and J 5 bases, with 16 bases left between them. CDR3 length equals 14 residues. Germline V gene sequence: CDR1 SEHNR, CDR2 FQNEAQ (reference sequence). CDR3 sequence: CASTTPGSQDTQYF. CDR3 DNA sequence: TGTGCCAGCACGACTCCGGGGTCACAAGATACGCAGTATTTT.

This clonotype turned up a few times. This rearrangement joins TRBV28 to TRBJ2-7; a weak D match, TRBD1 (5 bases). The germline V gene encodes CDR1 MDHEN and CDR2 SYDVKM. V gave up 3 bases and J gave up 2 bases, with 14 bases separating them. The CDR3 has 15 residues. CDR3 residues: CASSFQGVSTYEQYF. The CDR3 DNA is TGTGCCAGCAGTTTCCAGGGCGTCAGTACCTACGAGCAGTACTTC.

This chain links TRBV10-3 with TRBJ2-2, with D perhaps given as TRBD1 or TRBD2 (5 bases each). With 4 bases removed from V and 3 bases from J, the gap between germline ends came to 12 bases. Germline lookup yields CDR1 ENHRY and CDR2 SYGVKD. This CDR3 has 15 amino acids. DNA of the CDR3: TGTGCCATCAGTGGGACCGGGACGGACACCGGGGAGCTGTTTTTT. It specifies CAISGTGTDTGELFF.

This clonotype was detected a few times. This chain joins TRBV9 and TRBJ2-3, with 11 bases fitting TRBD2. Trimming at V came to 5 bases and at J to 5 bases, leaving 10 bases not matched to a gene. This CDR3 spans 16 amino acids. The germline CDR1 and CDR2 sequences are SGDLS and YYNGEE. CDR3: CASRPSTSGVRDTQYF. CDR3 DNA sequence: TGTGCCAGCAGACCTTCGACTAGCGGGGTTCGAGATACGCAGTATTTT.

The V gene is TRBV28, the J gene TRBJ2-5; 7 positions agree with TRBD2. Trimming removed 10 bases from V and 2 bases from J; junction bases left unmatched: 4. Germline V CDR1 and CDR2: MDHEN, SYDVKM. CDR3 length equals 12 residues. The CDR3 here is CATRTSQETQYF. In DNA form, the CDR3 reads TGTGCCACCCGGACTAGTCAAGAGACCCAGTACTTC. Filled out from reference TRBV28 and TRBJ2-5, the complete variable domain reads DVKVTQSSRYLVKRTGEKVFLECVQDMDHENMFWYRQDPGLGLRLIYFSYDVKMKEKGDIPEGYSVSREKKERFSLILESASTNQTSMYLCATRTSQETQYFGPGTRLLVL.

This clonotype was seen more than once but under ten times. This chain uses TRBV11-2 with TRBJ1-4; the match to TRBD1 covers 7 bases. The CDR3 is 20 residues long. Unmatched junction bases numbered 20, after V lost 4 bases and J lost 3 bases. Germline values: CDR1 SGHAT, CDR2 FQNNGV. The CDR3 DNA sequence: TGTGCCAGCAGCTCCCTGCATCCAGGACAGGACTTGTGGTCTAATGAAAAACTGTTTTTT. It codes for CASSSLHPGQDLWSNEKLFF. The full variable domain, with the rest looked up from reference TRBV11-2 and TRBJ1-4, is EAGVAQSPRYKIIEKRQSVAFWCNPISGHATLYWYQQILGQGPKLLIQFQNNGVVDDSQLPKDRFSAERLKGVDSTLKIQPAKLEDSAVYLCASSSLHPGQDLWSNEKLFFGSGTQLSVL.

This clonotype was detected only a few times. This chain joins TRBV15 and TRBJ2-7; D gene ambiguous. This CDR3 has 14 residues. The germline V and J ends were trimmed by 0 bases and 4 bases, with 10 bases remaining between them. Germline CDR1 LNHNV, CDR2 YYDKDF (reference sequence). CDR3 DNA: TGTGCCACCAGCAGAGATTACGACGTATACGAGCAGTACTTC. Translated, it gives CATSRDYDVYEQYF.

This clonotype was seen only a few times. The J gene is TRBJ2-7, the V gene TRBV20-1; 7 nucleotides match TRBD1. The germline CDR1 and CDR2 sequences are DFQATT and SNEGSKA (reference sequence). Losses at the gene ends were 6 bases for V and 3 bases for J; bases not matched to a gene: 8. There are 13 residues in the CDR3. The CDR3 nucleotides are TGCAGTGCGAGGACAGGCGGCTTCTACGAGCAGTACTTC. Its protein product is CSARTGGFYEQYF.

This clonotype was counted between two and nine times. The gene calls are TRBV6-5 and TRBJ2-5; D ambiguous. In germline, CDR1 is MNHEY, CDR2 SVGAGI. Trimming removed 0 bases at V and 7 bases at J, with 9 bases between. The CDR3 loop spans 13 amino acids. CDR3 residues: CASSYSEEGTQYF. CDR3 nucleotide sequence: TGTGCCAGCAGTTACTCCGAAGAAGGGACCCAGTACTTC.